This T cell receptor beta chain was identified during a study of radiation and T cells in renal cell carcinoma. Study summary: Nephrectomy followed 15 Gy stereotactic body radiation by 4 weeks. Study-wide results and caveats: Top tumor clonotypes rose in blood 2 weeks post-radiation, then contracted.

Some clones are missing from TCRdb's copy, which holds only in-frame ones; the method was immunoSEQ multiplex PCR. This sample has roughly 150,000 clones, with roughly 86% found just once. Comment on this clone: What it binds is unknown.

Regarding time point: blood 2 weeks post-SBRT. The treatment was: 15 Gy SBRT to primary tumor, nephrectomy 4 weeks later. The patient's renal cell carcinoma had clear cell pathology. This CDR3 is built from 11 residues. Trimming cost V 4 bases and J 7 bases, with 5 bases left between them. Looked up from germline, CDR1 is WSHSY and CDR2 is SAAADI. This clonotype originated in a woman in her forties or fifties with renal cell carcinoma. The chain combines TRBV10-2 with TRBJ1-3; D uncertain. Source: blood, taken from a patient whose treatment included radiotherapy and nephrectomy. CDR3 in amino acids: CASSVGNTIYF. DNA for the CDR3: TGCGCCAGCAGTGTAGGGAACACCATATATTTT.